These 20 T cell receptor beta chains were all obtained from the same sample, sequenced in a study of blood T cell repertoires in COVID-19. Sequencing used immunoSEQ multiplex PCR; TCRdb keeps in-frame clones, though not all of them. This table has over 130,000 clones, around 84% appearing once. The specimen sequenced was peripheral blood. Every receptor here comes from a man younger than 40 with COVID-19, enrolled during active disease.

The CDR3: CASSSTPPGVYTDTQYF. The CDR3 nucleotides read TGTGCCAGCAGTTCAACCCCTCCGGGAGTTTACACAGATACGCAGTATTTT. The gene calls are TRBV27 and TRBJ2-3, with a weak D call TRBD2 (6 bases). Trimming cost V 4 bases and J 2 bases, with 19 bases left between them. The CDR3 spans 17 residues. CDR1 and CDR2 (germline): MNHEY, SMNVEV (reference sequence).

The chain joins TRBV7-8 to TRBJ2-7; TRBD2 matches 12 bases. Unmatched junction bases numbered 14, after V lost 4 bases and J lost 4 bases. The CDR3 runs 18 residues. CDR1 is SGHVS and CDR2 is FQNEAQ in the germline V gene. This chain's CDR3 is CASSWDQTSGSPYYEQYF. The CDR3 nucleotides are TGTGCCAGCAGCTGGGACCAGACTAGCGGGAGTCCGTATTACGAGCAGTACTTC.

The chain employs TRBV7-5 and TRBJ1-5; the table assigns TRBD1, which was not confirmed against the DNA. TRBV7-5 is reported as a pseudogene. The CDR3 runs to 16 residues. CDR3 protein: CARSPRTKYSNQPQHF. The CDR3 DNA sequence: TGTGCCAGAAGTCCTAGGACAAAATATAGCAATCAGCCCCAGCATTTT.

The chain uses TRBV25-1 and TRBJ1-1; possibly TRBD1 for D (5 bases). Germline loops: CDR1 MGHDK, CDR2 SYGVNS. V lost 4 bases, J lost 4 bases, and 13 bases lay in between. The CDR3 length is 14 residues. CDR3 region: CASSGRGGATEAFF. Here the CDR3 DNA reads TGTGCCAGCAGTGGGCGAGGAGGGGCCACTGAAGCTTTCTTT.

The chain combines TRBV20-1 with TRBJ1-2; D not certain. CDR1 is DFQATT and CDR2 is SNEGSKA in the germline V gene (reference sequence). The V end was cut by 3 bases, the J end by 4 bases, with 9 bases between. The CDR3 has 12 residues. The CDR3 loop is CSASPSGYGYTF. In DNA, the CDR3 is TGCAGTGCTAGTCCCTCGGGCTATGGCTACACCTTC.

This clone was seen only a few times. The V gene is TRBV3-1 (or the pseudogene TRBV3-2), the J gene TRBJ2-7; D ambiguous. V lost 2 bases to trimming and J lost 7 bases, with 6 bases between them. Germline assignment: CDR1 LGHDT and CDR2 YNNKEL (reference sequence). The CDR3 is made up of 11 amino acids. The CDR3 DNA follows: TGTGCCAGCAGCCAACTTGAGGAGCAGTACTTC. Encoded protein: CASSQLEEQYF.

The rearrangement joins TRBV20-1 to TRBJ2-1, with D hard to call. The CDR3 sequence is 12 residues long. Trimming took 3 bases from V and 4 from J, leaving 7 bases between them. Germline-derived CDR1 and CDR2 are DFQATT and SNEGSKA (reference sequence). The CDR3 loop reads CSASSVYNEQFF. DNA for the CDR3: TGCAGTGCTAGTTCTGTATACAATGAGCAGTTCTTC.

The rearrangement links TRBV7-2 to TRBJ1-1; D not resolved. Germline V CDR1 and CDR2: SGHTA, FQGNSA. This CDR3 is built from 12 residues. V lost 1 base and J lost 5, with 5 bases in between. CDR3 residues: CASSLGETEAFF. The CDR3 bases are TGTGCCAGCAGCTTAGGGGAGACTGAAGCTTTCTTT.

The chain uses TRBV28 and TRBJ2-7; 8 bases match TRBD2. The CDR3 consists of 14 residues. V shed 3 bases and J 5 bases; nucleotides not matched to a gene: 6. The germline gives CDR1 MDHEN, CDR2 SYDVKM. This CDR3 reads CASSFSGTPNEQYF. CDR3 DNA: TGTGCCAGCAGTTTTAGCGGGACCCCTAACGAGCAGTACTTC.

The chain has TRBV6-5 and TRBJ1-2; 7 bases line up with TRBD1. CDR3 size: 14 residues. Trimming removed 0 bases from V and 6 bases from J; junction bases left unmatched: 4. Germline CDR1 reads MNHEY; CDR2 reads SVGAGI. CDR3 amino acids: CASSYSARGDGYTF. DNA for the CDR3: TGTGCCAGCAGTTACTCGGCCAGGGGGGATGGCTACACCTTC.

The chain joins TRBV11-1 to TRBJ2-7; the D gene is possibly TRBD2 (6 bases). Trimming pared 7 bases from V and 0 bases from J, leaving 10 bases between. The CDR3 covers 13 residues. In germline, CDR1 is SGHAT, CDR2 FQDESV (reference sequence). CDR3 sequence (DNA): TGTGCCAGCACCCGGGAGTTCTCCTACGAGCAGTACTTC. Its protein is CASTREFSYEQYF.

This clone appeared many times. This chain joins TRBV4-1 and TRBJ1-2; D not resolved. The V gene's germline CDR1 is MGHRA and CDR2 YSYEKL. V dropped 0 bases and J dropped 4 bases, with 12 bases sitting between them. The CDR3 sequence is 15 residues long. The CDR3 DNA reads TGCGCCAGCAGCCAAGATATAAGTAGAGTCTATGGCTACACCTTC. It specifies CASSQDISRVYGYTF.

This clone was detected only a few times. The chain joins TRBV6-5 to TRBJ2-7; D is perhaps TRBD2 (5 bases). The CDR3 extends over 12 amino acids. V was shortened by 5 bases and J by 6 bases, with 11 bases between the two germline ends. Per germline, CDR1 MNHEY and CDR2 SVGAGI. The CDR3: CASSSGWGEQYF. CDR3 DNA sequence: TGTGCCAGCAGTAGCGGTTGGGGCGAGCAGTACTTC.

The chain combines TRBV30 with TRBJ2-7; TRBD1 matches 10 bases. The V segment lost 4 bases and the J segment 4 bases; nucleotides outside the gene matches: 4. The germline gives CDR1 GTSNPN, CDR2 SVGIG (reference sequence). CDR3 length: 13 residues. The CDR3 reads CAWTGTGDYEQYF. The CDR3 nucleotides read TGTGCCTGGACCGGGACAGGGGATTACGAGCAGTACTTC. The full variable domain, rest sourced from reference TRBV30 and TRBJ2-7, is SQTIHQWPATLVQPVGSPLSLECTVEGTSNPNLYWYRQAAGRGLQLLFYSVGIGQISSEVPQNLSASRPQDRQFILSSKKLLLSDSGFYLCAWTGTGDYEQYFGPGTRLTVT.

With respect to this clone: The junction departs from germline at one end; a sequencing error may be responsible. J is TRBJ2-1 and V is TRBV7-7; the D gene is possibly TRBD1 (6 bases). CDR1 SSHAT and CDR2 FNYEAQ come from the germline V gene (reference sequence). This CDR3 spans 12 amino acids. CDR3 nucleotides: TGTGCTAGCAGCCCTAACAGGGCTAAGCAGTTCTTC. It is translated as CASSPNRAKQFF. Based on the CDR3 plus reference TRBV7-7 and TRBJ2-1, the full variable domain is GAGVSQSPRYKVTKRGQDVTLRCDPISSHATLYWYQQALGQGPEFLTYFNYEAQPDKSGLPSDRFSAERPEGSISTLTIQRTEQRDSAMYRCASSPNRAKQFFGPGTRLTVL.

The rearrangement uses TRBV6-1 and TRBJ1-5; the match to TRBD1 covers 8 bases. Germline V gene lookup returns CDR1 MNHNS and CDR2 SASEGT. Trimming took 2 bases from V and 2 from J; bases not matched to a gene: 5. This CDR3 region has 16 residues. The CDR3 protein is CASSEMGQVGNQPQHF. CDR3 bases: TGTGCCAGCAGTGAAATGGGACAGGTAGGCAATCAGCCCCAGCATTTT.

The chain links TRBV4-2 to TRBJ2-3, with 7 bases identical to TRBD2. Germline lookup yields CDR1 LGHNA and CDR2 YNFKEQ. Trimming took 3 bases from V and 4 from J; bases not matched to a gene: 4. The CDR3 length is 14 residues. The chain's CDR3 is CASSQRTRADTQYF. In DNA, the CDR3 is TGTGCCAGCAGCCAGCGGACTAGAGCAGATACGCAGTATTTT.

V is TRBV5-1 and J is TRBJ2-7; the D gene is possibly TRBD2 (6 bases). Germline V gene lookup returns CDR1 SGHRS and CDR2 YFSETQ. V dropped 0 bases and J dropped 6 bases, with 10 bases sitting between them. The CDR3 loop spans 13 amino acids. For the CDR3, the DNA is TGCGCCAGCAGCTTGGGACTAGGGAGCGAGCAGTACTTC. Translating it yields CASSLGLGSEQYF.

The chain recombines TRBV7-2 with TRBJ2-7, with TRBD2 matching over 15 bases. The CDR3 runs 16 residues. Germline V gene data show CDR1 as SGHTA and CDR2 as FQGNSA. J was trimmed by 1 base and V by 3 bases; bases with no gene match: 1. The DNA for the CDR3 is TGTGCCAGCAGCTTGGGACTAGCGGGAGGATCCTACGAGCAGTACTTC. It encodes CASSLGLAGGSYEQYF.

The V call is TRBV29-1, the J call TRBJ1-2, with 11 bases identical to TRBD1. This CDR3 comprises 12 residues. Trimming at V came to 7 bases and at J to 7 bases, leaving 5 bases not matched to a gene. Germline-derived CDR1 and CDR2 are SQVTM and ANQGSEA. The CDR3 protein is CSAGQGALGYTF. The DNA for the CDR3 is TGCAGCGCAGGACAGGGGGCGCTTGGCTACACCTTC. The full variable domain, completed using reference TRBV29-1 and TRBJ1-2, is SAVISQKPSRDICQRGTSLTIQCQVDSQVTMMFWYRQQPGQSLTLIATANQGSEATYESGFVIDKFPISRPNLTFSTLTVSNMSPEDSSIYLCSAGQGALGYTFGSGTRLTVV.